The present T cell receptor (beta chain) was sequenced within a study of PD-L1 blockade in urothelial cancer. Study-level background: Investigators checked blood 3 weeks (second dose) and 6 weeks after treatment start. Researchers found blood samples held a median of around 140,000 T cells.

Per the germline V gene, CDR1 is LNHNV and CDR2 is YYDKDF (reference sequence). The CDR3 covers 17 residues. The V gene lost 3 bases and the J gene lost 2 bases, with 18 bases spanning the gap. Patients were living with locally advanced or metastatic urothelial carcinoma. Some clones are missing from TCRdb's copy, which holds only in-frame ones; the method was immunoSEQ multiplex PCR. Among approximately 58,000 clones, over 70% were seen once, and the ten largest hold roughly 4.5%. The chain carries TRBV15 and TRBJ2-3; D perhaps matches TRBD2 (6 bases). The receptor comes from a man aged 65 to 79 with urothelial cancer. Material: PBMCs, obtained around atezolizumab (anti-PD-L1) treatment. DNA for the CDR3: TGTGCCACCAGCAGTTGGCCGAGGACTATCGACACAGATACGCAGTATTTT. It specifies CATSSWPRTIDTDTQYF. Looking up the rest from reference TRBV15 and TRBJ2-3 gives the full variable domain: DAMVIQNPRYQVTQFGKPVTLSCSQTLNHNVMYWYQQKSSQAPKLLFHYYDKDFNNEADTPDNFQSRRPNTSFCFLDIRSPGLGDTAMYLCATSSWPRTIDTDTQYFGPGTRLTVL.